This T cell receptor (beta chain) is from a study of blood T cell repertoires in COVID-19. At the level of the study: PBMCs, B-cell-depleted T cells, or T cells provided the cDNA or gDNA that made up the material.

CDR3 length: 15 amino acids. Per germline, CDR1 ENHRY and CDR2 SYGVKD. V lost 10 bases to trimming and J lost 4 bases; unmatched junction nucleotides: 7. Authors' analysis steps: How many nucleated cells were present was estimated from reference gene primer amplification. The protocol was immunoSEQ multiplex PCR, while the TCRdb copy is restricted to in-frame clones and leaves out a portion. Clone size and the V and J calls come from that table; the DNA yielded D and trimming. Of under 75,000 clones in the sample, more than 70% were seen once. The rearrangement joins TRBV10-3 to TRBJ2-2, with 12 bases matching TRBD2. The TCR was taken from a man aged 60 to 69 with COVID-19, enrolled during active disease. The sequenced sample consisted of peripheral blood. CDR3 sequence (DNA): TGTGCCACCAAGACTAGCGGGGGAATCACCGGGGAGCTGTTTTTT. Its translation is CATKTSGGITGELFF.